These 23 T cell receptor beta chains share one sample of origin, sequenced in a study of PD-1 blockade in mismatch repair-deficient tumors. The method was immunoSEQ multiplex PCR; TCRdb's version includes in-frame clones alone and lacks a portion of them. The table records 8,500 to 10,000 clones, approximately 83% of them present only once. No cognate antigen is known for these TCRs. The sample's time point: approximately ten-day in vitro stimulation with candidate neoantigen peptide 2. This specimen was cells cultured in vitro, taken from a patient treated with pembrolizumab. These TCRs come from an adult with mismatch repair-deficient cancer.

V and J are TRBV27 and TRBJ1-3; D unclear. Germline V gene data show CDR1 as MNHEY and CDR2 as SMNVEV (reference sequence). The CDR3 is 15 amino acids. V dropped 5 bases and J dropped 4 bases, with 15 bases sitting between them. The CDR3 nucleotides are TGTGCCAGCAGTCCCACAGTATTTCTCGGAAACACCATATATTTT. Translation: CASSPTVFLGNTIYF.

This chain joins TRBV6-5 and TRBJ1-1; D is undetermined. The CDR3 has 13 amino acids. The germline CDR1 and CDR2 sequences are MNHEY and SVGAGI. Trimming took off 5 bases at V and 5 bases at J, with 12 bases between the two ends. The CDR3 loop reads CASSTTPSTEAFF. The CDR3 region has the DNA TGTGCCAGCAGTACGACACCTAGTACTGAAGCTTTCTTT.

This clone has more than one count but fewer than ten. The V and J genes are TRBV5-1 and TRBJ2-7; possibly TRBD2 for D (5 bases). CDR1 is SGHRS and CDR2 is YFSETQ in the germline V gene. Trimming pared 0 bases from V and 2 bases from J, leaving 12 bases between. The CDR3 totals 15 residues. In DNA form, the CDR3 reads TGCGCCAGCAGCTTGGCCCTCTACGGGACCTACGAGCAGTACTTC. Amino acids: CASSLALYGTYEQYF. The entire variable domain, with the rest obtained from reference TRBV5-1 and TRBJ2-7, is as follows: KAGVTQTPRYLIKTRGQQVTLSCSPISGHRSVSWYQQTPGQGLQFLFEYFSETQRNKGNFPGRFSGRQFSNSRSEMNVSTLELGDSALYLCASSLALYGTYEQYFGPGTRLTVT.

The genes are TRBV10-2 and TRBJ2-1, with D possibly being TRBD1 (5 bases). This CDR3 has 15 residues. V gave up 2 bases and J gave up 1 base, with 9 bases separating them. Germline loops: CDR1 WSHSY, CDR2 SAAADI. In nucleotides, the CDR3 is TGCGCCAGCAGTGAGCAGGGAAGGTCCTACAATGAGCAGTTCTTC. Protein: CASSEQGRSYNEQFF.

The chain couples TRBV7-2 to TRBJ2-7; 8 positions agree with TRBD1. CDR1 is SGHTA, CDR2 FQGNSA, per germline. The CDR3 runs 15 residues. Unmatched junction bases numbered 7, after V lost 4 bases and J lost 2 bases. The CDR3 is CASSYGQGGTYEQYF. In DNA form, the CDR3 reads TGTGCCAGCAGCTACGGACAGGGTGGCACCTACGAGCAGTACTTC. Full variable domain (outside the CDR3, taken from reference TRBV7-2 and TRBJ2-7): GAGVSQSPSNKVTEKGKDVELRCDPISGHTALYWYRQSLGQGLEFLIYFQGNSAPDKSGLPSDRFSAERTGGSVSTLTIQRTQQEDSAVYLCASSYGQGGTYEQYFGPGTRLTVT.

This clone was observed a single time. The V gene is TRBV19, the J gene TRBJ2-3; 8 bases map to TRBD2. Germline CDR1 reads LNHDA; CDR2 reads SQIVND (reference sequence). J gave up 7 bases and V 1 base, and 4 bases lay outside the gene matches. This CDR3 comprises 14 residues. For the CDR3, the DNA is TGTGCCAGTAGTATAGCGGGAGGGCCGAATACGCAGTATTTT. This codes for CASSIAGGPNTQYF.

The CDR3 DNA reads TGTGCCAGTAACGAGCGGCGGGGGCGTTATGGCTACACCTTC. Encoded protein: CASNERRGRYGYTF. V usage is TRBV19 and J usage is TRBJ1-2; D might be TRBD1 (6 bases). In germline, CDR1 is LNHDA, CDR2 SQIVND (reference sequence). The CDR3 covers 14 residues. V was clipped by 7 bases and J by 5 bases, with 17 bases between them.

The chain uses TRBV18 and TRBJ1-1; no definite D call. The V and J ends lost 3 bases and 4 bases respectively, with 12 bases between them. The CDR3 sequence is 14 residues long. Germline loops: CDR1 KGHSH, CDR2 LQKENI. The CDR3 is CASSPRERVTEAFF. The CDR3 nucleotides read TGTGCCAGCTCACCCCGAGAGAGGGTCACTGAAGCTTTCTTT.

The rearrangement uses TRBV28 and TRBJ1-1; 9 bases align to TRBD1. The CDR3 length is 15 residues. J lost 4 bases, V lost 5 bases, and 8 bases had no gene match. The germline CDR1 and CDR2 sequences are MDHEN and SYDVKM. CDR3 region: CASSPTQGAGTEAFF. DNA for the CDR3: TGTGCCAGCAGTCCCACACAGGGGGCAGGCACTGAAGCTTTCTTT.

V gene TRBV6-1 combines with J gene TRBJ2-2, with TRBD2 matching over 10 bases. CDR1 is MNHNS and CDR2 is SASEGT in the germline V gene. V lost 4 bases to trimming and J lost 4 bases; unmatched junction nucleotides: 12. CDR3 size: 18 residues. The CDR3: CASSALAGTSAPTGELFF. CDR3 DNA sequence: TGTGCCAGCAGTGCCCTAGCCGGGACTAGCGCTCCCACCGGGGAGCTGTTTTTT.

This chain joins TRBV15 and TRBJ2-7; no clear D gene. Germline CDR1 is LNHNV and CDR2 is YYDKDF (reference sequence). V was cut by 0 bases and J by 3 bases, with 3 bases left in between. This CDR3 has 12 residues. In nucleotides, the CDR3 is TGTGCCACCAGCAGAGACTACTACGAGCAGTACTTC. Translated: CATSRDYYEQYF.

This chain joins TRBV5-1 and TRBJ2-7; the match to TRBD1 covers 7 bases. Germline V gene sequence: CDR1 SGHRS, CDR2 YFSETQ. V shed 0 bases and J 2 bases; nucleotides not matched to a gene: 2. The CDR3 is 14 residues long. The CDR3 DNA sequence: TGCGCCAGCAGCTTGGGACAGGGACCCTACGAGCAGTACTTC. The encoded protein is CASSLGQGPYEQYF.

This chain uses TRBV7-6 with TRBJ2-1; the match to TRBD2 covers 10 bases. The length of the CDR3 is 15 residues. The germline V gene has CDR1 SGHVS and CDR2 FNYEAQ. V dropped 2 bases and J dropped 7; count of bases not matched to a gene: 5. CDR3 protein: CASSLIAGGLNEQFF. CDR3 DNA sequence: TGTGCCAGCAGCTTAATAGCGGGAGGCCTGAATGAGCAGTTCTTC.

V gene TRBV27 combines with J gene TRBJ1-5, with D possibly matching TRBD1 (6 bases). The CDR3 has 16 residues. From germline, CDR1 is MNHEY and CDR2 SMNVEV (reference sequence). V was pared by 5 bases and J by 4 bases, with 18 bases between. CDR3 region: CASSPSPRGGNQPQHF. DNA of the CDR3: TGTGCCAGCAGTCCCTCCCCGAGGGGGGGGAATCAGCCCCAGCATTTT.

The rearrangement links TRBV5-1 to TRBJ2-1; 10 bases are shared with TRBD2. V shed 2 bases, J shed 0 bases, and the junction held 2 bases outside the gene matches. The length of the CDR3 is 16 residues. Germline lookup yields CDR1 SGHRS and CDR2 YFSETQ. This chain's CDR3 is CASSFSSGSSYNEQFF. The DNA of the CDR3 is TGCGCCAGCAGCTTTTCTAGCGGGAGCTCCTACAATGAGCAGTTCTTC.

The J gene is TRBJ2-7, the V gene TRBV15, with a weak D call TRBD1 (6 bases). V lost 1 base to trimming and J lost 1 base, with 14 bases between them. CDR3 length: 16 amino acids. Germline CDR1 and CDR2: LNHNV and YYDKDF (reference sequence). The CDR3 loop is CATSRVGGLSSYEQYF. In DNA, the CDR3 is TGTGCCACCAGCAGAGTTGGGGGCCTCTCTTCCTACGAGCAGTACTTC. Using reference TRBV15 and TRBJ2-7 for the parts outside the CDR3, the full variable domain is DAMVIQNPRYQVTQFGKPVTLSCSQTLNHNVMYWYQQKSSQAPKLLFHYYDKDFNNEADTPDNFQSRRPNTSFCFLDIRSPGLGDTAMYLCATSRVGGLSSYEQYFGPGTRLTVT.

This clone was counted only a few times. The V gene is TRBV6-1, the J gene TRBJ2-7, with 11 bases that match TRBD1. Per the germline V gene, CDR1 is MNHNS and CDR2 is SASEGT. The trim removed 7 bases at V and 2 bases at J, leaving 7 bases unmatched. The CDR3 consists of 15 residues. The CDR3 sequence is CASNRDRGSPYEQYF. DNA of the CDR3: TGTGCCAGCAATAGGGACAGGGGGAGCCCCTACGAGCAGTACTTC.

The CDR3 DNA sequence: TGTGCCAGCAGCTCAACCCCTAGCGGGATCTACAATGAGCAGTTCTTC. It yields the protein CASSSTPSGIYNEQFF. The chain combines TRBV7-2 with TRBJ2-1, with 9 bases lining up with TRBD2. Germline trimming cut 4 bases from V and 3 bases from J; bases unmatched to any gene: 7. Germline V gene data show CDR1 as SGHTA and CDR2 as FQGNSA. This CDR3 contains 16 residues. The entire variable domain, with the rest obtained from reference TRBV7-2 and TRBJ2-1, is as follows: GAGVSQSPSNKVTEKGKDVELRCDPISGHTALYWYRQSLGQGLEFLIYFQGNSAPDKSGLPSDRFSAERTGGSVSTLTIQRTQQEDSAVYLCASSSTPSGIYNEQFFGPGTRLTVL.

V is TRBV4-2 and J is TRBJ2-7, with a possible D match to TRBD2 (6 bases). The CDR3 covers 16 residues. CDR1 is LGHNA, CDR2 YNFKEQ, per germline. V lost 5 bases, J lost 0 bases, and 17 bases lay in between. The CDR3 DNA reads as TGTGCCAGCAGCTCTCGGGCCGGGAGAGGCTCCTACGAGCAGTACTTC. Its protein is CASSSRAGRGSYEQYF.

DNA of the CDR3: TGTGCCAGCCCCCCCGGGACAGGGAGTTTCGATACGCAGTATTTT. The encoded protein is CASPPGTGSFDTQYF. The rearrangement uses TRBV6-6 and TRBJ2-3, with 9 bases fitting TRBD1. Germline V gene lookup returns CDR1 MNHNY and CDR2 SVGAGI (reference sequence). The trim removed 8 bases at V and 6 bases at J, leaving 12 bases unmatched. The length of the CDR3 is 15 residues.

CDR3 region: CATRTGFGYTF. CDR3 bases: TGTGCCACCAGGACAGGGTTTGGCTACACCTTC. This chain uses TRBV15 with TRBJ1-2, with 7 bases matching TRBD1. The CDR3 length is 11 residues. The J segment lost 7 bases and the V segment lost 6 bases, leaving 2 bases of the junction unmatched. Germline loops: CDR1 LNHNV, CDR2 YYDKDF (reference sequence).

This chain uses TRBV28 with TRBJ2-1; no reliable D call. Germline-derived CDR1 and CDR2 are MDHEN and SYDVKM. This CDR3 is built from 16 residues. V lost 5 bases and J 1 base, leaving 15 bases between the germline ends. This CDR3 is CASSAPQVASYNEQFF. DNA for the CDR3: TGTGCCAGCAGTGCCCCTCAGGTGGCTTCCTACAATGAGCAGTTCTTC. The full variable domain, with the rest looked up from reference TRBV28 and TRBJ2-1, is DVKVTQSSRYLVKRTGEKVFLECVQDMDHENMFWYRQDPGLGLRLIYFSYDVKMKEKGDIPEGYSVSREKKERFSLILESASTNQTSMYLCASSAPQVASYNEQFFGPGTRLTVL.

In its sample, this clone was seen a few times. The chain recombines TRBV19 with TRBJ2-7; D is unresolved. Germline CDR1 is LNHDA and CDR2 is SQIVND (reference sequence). This CDR3 region has 13 residues. The germline V and J ends were trimmed by 5 bases and 2 bases, with 10 bases remaining between them. The DNA for the CDR3 is TGTGCCAGTAGTTCCCGGGTGGCCTACGAGCAGTACTTC. Amino acids: CASSSRVAYEQYF.